Here is one T cell receptor (beta chain) with its context. These data are taken from a study of blood T cell repertoires in COVID-19. As for the study in general: Sample material is recorded as cDNA or gDNA derived from T cells, B-cell-depleted T cells, or PBMCs.

Per the authors' pipeline: Amplification of reference gene primers was used by the study to estimate nucleated cell counts. Assay used: immunoSEQ multiplex PCR; TCRdb lists only in-frame clones, some missing. V, J and clone size are those of that table, while D and trimming were read from the DNA. The sample lists about 120,000 clones, about 87% occurring once. Source material: peripheral blood. The clonotype was recovered from a man in his forties or fifties with acute or convalescent COVID-19.

The CDR3 region has the DNA TGTGCCAGCAGCCCCAGACAGGGTACCGGGGAGCTGTTTTTT. Protein product: CASSPRQGTGELFF. V gene TRBV11-3 combines with J gene TRBJ2-2, with 7 bases lining up with TRBD1. The CDR3 length is 14 residues. Germline V gene sequence: CDR1 SGHNT, CDR2 YENEEA. Trimming took 5 bases from V and 5 from J; bases not matched to a gene: 5.